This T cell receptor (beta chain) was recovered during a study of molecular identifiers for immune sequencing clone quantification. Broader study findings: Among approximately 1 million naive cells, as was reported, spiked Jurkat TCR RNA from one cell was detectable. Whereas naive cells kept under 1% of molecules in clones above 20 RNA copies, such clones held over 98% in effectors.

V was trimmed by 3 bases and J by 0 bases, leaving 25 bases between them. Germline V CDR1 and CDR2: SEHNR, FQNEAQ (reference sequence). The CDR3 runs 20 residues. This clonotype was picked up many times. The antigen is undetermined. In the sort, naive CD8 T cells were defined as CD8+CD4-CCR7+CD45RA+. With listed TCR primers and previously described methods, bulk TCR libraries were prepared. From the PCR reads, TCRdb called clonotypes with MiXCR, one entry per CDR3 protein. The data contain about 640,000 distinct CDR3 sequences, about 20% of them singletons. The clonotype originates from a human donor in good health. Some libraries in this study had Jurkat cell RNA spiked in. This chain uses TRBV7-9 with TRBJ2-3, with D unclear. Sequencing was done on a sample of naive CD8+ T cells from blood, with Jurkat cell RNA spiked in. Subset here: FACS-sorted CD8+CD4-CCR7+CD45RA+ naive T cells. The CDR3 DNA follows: TGTGCCAGCAGCTTCTCTCGCGACTTTTCGTTCAGGAGTAGCACAGATACGCAGTATTTT. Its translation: CASSFSRDFSFRSSTDTQYF.